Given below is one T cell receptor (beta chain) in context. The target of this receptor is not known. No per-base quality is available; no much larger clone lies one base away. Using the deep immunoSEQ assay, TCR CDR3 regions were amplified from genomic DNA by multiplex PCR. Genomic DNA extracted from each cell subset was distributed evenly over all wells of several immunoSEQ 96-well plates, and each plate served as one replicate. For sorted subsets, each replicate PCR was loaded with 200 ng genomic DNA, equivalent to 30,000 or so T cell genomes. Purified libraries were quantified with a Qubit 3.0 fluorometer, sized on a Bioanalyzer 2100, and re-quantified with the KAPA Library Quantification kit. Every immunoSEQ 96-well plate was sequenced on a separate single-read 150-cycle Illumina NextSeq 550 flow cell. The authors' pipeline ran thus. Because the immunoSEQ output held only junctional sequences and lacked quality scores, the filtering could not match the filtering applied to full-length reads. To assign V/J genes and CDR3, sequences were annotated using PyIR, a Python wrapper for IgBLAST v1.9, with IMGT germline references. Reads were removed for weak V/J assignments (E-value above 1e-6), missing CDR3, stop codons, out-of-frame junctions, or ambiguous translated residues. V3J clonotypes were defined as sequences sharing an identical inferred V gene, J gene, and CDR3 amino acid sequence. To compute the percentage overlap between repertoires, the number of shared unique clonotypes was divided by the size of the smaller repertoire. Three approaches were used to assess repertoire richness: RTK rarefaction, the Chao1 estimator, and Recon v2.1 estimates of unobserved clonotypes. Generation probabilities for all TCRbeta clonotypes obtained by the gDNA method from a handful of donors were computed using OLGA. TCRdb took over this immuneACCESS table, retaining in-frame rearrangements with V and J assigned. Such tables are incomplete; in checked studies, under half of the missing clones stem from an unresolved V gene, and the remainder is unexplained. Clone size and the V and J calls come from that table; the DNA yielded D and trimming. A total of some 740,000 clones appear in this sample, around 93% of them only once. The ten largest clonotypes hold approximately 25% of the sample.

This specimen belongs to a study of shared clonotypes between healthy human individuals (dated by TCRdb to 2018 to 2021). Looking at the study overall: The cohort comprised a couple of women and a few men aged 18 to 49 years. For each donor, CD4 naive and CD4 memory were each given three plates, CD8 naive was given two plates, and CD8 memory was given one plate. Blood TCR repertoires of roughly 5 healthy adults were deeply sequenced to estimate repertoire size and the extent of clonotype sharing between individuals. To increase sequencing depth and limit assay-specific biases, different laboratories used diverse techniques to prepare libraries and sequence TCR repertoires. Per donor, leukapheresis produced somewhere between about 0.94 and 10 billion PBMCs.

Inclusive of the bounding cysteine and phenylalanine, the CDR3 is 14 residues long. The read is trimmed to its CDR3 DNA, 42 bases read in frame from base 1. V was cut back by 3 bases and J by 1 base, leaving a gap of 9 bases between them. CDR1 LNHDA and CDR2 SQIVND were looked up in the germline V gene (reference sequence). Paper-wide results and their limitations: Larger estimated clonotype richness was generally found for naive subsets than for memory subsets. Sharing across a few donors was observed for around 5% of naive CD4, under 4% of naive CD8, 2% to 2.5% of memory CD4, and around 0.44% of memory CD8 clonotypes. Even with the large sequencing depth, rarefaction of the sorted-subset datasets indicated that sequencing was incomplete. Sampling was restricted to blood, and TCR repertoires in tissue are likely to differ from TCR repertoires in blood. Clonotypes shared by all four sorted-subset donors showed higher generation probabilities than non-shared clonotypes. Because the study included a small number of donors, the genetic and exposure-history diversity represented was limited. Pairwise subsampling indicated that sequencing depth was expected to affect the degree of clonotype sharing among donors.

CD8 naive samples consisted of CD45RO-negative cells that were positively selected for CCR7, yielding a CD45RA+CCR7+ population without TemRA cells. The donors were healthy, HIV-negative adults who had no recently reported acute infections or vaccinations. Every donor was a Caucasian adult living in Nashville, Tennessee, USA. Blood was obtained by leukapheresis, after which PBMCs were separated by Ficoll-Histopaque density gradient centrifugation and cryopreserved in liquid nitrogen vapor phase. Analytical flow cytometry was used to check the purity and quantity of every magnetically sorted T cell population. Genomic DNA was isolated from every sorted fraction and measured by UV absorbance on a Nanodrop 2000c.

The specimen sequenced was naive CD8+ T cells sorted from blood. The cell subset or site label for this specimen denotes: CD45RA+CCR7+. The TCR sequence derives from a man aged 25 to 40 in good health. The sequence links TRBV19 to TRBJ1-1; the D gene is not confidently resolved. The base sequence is TGTGCCAGTAGTATCGGGCGGGGGAACACTGAAGCTTTCTTT. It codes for CASSIGRGNTEAFF.